One sample yielded the 3 T cell receptor beta chains listed below, sequenced in a study of identical twins. MiXCR was run by TCRdb on the 5' RACE reads, yielding one entry per CDR3 protein. The data hold about 210,000 distinct CDR3 sequences, with about a tenth observed a single time. The specimen was memory (CD45RO+) T cells sorted from blood. All receptors come from a woman aged 18-35 years in good health.

On this clonotype: Germline and junction disagree at one end, which may indicate a read error. This chain links TRBV7-9 with TRBJ2-2, with 7 bases that match TRBD2. The germline gives CDR1 SEHNR, CDR2 FQNEAQ (reference sequence). This CDR3 has 12 amino acids. The CDR3 reads CASSLMGGELFF. The CDR3 DNA reads TGTGCCAGCAGCTTAATGGGAGGGGAGCTTTTTTTT.

Turning to this clonotype: A junction end diverges from the germline sequence, so it may reflect a read error. The chain uses TRBV20-1 and TRBJ2-3; 14 bases map to TRBD2. Germline V gene sequence: CDR1 DFQATT, CDR2 SNEGSKA (reference sequence). CDR3 size: 17 residues. The DNA for the CDR3 is TGCTGTGCTAGAGATGCGACTAGCGGGGGGGCTCCAGATACGCAGTATTTT. This sequence encodes CCARDATSGGAPDTQYF.

This clonotype was found a few times. V usage is TRBV6-1 and J usage is TRBJ1-2, with 8 bases fitting TRBD1. The CDR3 consists of 14 residues. Unmatched junction bases numbered 8, after V lost 7 bases and J lost 4 bases. The V gene's germline CDR1 is MNHNS and CDR2 SASEGT. CDR3 coding DNA: TGTGCCAGCAATAAAGGACAGGGAAGCTATGGCTACACCTTC. This codes for CASNKGQGSYGYTF.